This paragraph covers one T cell receptor beta chain sequence. This table comes from immunoSEQ multiplex PCR, and its TCRdb copy is limited to in-frame clones, with some not included. This sample has 400,000 or so clones, with 90% found just once. The CDR3 runs 15 residues. Germline loops: CDR1 LNHDA, CDR2 SQIVND (reference sequence). V shed 3 bases and J shed 4 bases, with 12 bases lying between them. These data originate in a study of blood T cell repertoires in COVID-19. The V call is TRBV19, the J call TRBJ1-4, with D unresolved. The TCR sequence derives from a young man who had recovered from COVID-19. Sequencing used PBMCs or T cells enriched from blood (not recorded which). As DNA, the CDR3 is TGTGCCAGTAGTATCGCGGAACACCGTAATGAAAAACTGTTTTTT. Translation gives CASSIAEHRNEKLFF.